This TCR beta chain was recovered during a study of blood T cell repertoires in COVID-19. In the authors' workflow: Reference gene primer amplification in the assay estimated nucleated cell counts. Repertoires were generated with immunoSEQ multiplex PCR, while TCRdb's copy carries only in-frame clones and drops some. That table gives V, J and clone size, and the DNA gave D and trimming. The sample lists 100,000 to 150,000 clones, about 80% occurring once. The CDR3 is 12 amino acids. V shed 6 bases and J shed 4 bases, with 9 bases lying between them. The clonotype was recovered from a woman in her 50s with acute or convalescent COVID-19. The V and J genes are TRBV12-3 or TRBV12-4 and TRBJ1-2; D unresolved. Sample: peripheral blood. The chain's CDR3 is CASSPSGYGYTF. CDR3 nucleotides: TGTGCCAGCAGCCCCTCCGGCTATGGCTACACCTTC.